The clone carrying this T cell receptor beta chain was detected only a few times. The antigen is not known. The entry originates in a study of response to subunit inactivated influenza vaccine. Study-wide results and caveats: Researchers suggested that each seasonal influenza vaccination recruits few new T cells.

TCRdb re-derived calls from the RT-PCR reads in MiXCR, one entry per CDR3 protein. The sample carries around 490,000 distinct CDR3 sequences, around 8% recorded once. CDR3 length equals 13 residues. Germline lookup yields CDR1 SGHRS and CDR2 YFSETQ. Deletions cut 4 bases from V and 8 bases from J, with 12 bases between. The gene calls are TRBV5-1 and TRBJ1-4; tentatively, D is TRBD1 (5 bases). The sequence derives from a man aged 50 to 69 who received an inactivated influenza vaccine. Here the sequenced sample was PBMCs from blood, taken around 25 months after vaccination. The CDR3 is CASSGMGPEKLFF. CDR3 nucleotides: TGCGCCAGCAGCGGAATGGGACCGGAAAAACTGTTTTTT. The full variable domain, completed using reference TRBV5-1 and TRBJ1-4, is KAGVTQTPRYLIKTRGQQVTLSCSPISGHRSVSWYQQTPGQGLQFLFEYFSETQRNKGNFPGRFSGRQFSNSRSEMNVSTLELGDSALYLCASSGMGPEKLFFGSGTQLSVL.